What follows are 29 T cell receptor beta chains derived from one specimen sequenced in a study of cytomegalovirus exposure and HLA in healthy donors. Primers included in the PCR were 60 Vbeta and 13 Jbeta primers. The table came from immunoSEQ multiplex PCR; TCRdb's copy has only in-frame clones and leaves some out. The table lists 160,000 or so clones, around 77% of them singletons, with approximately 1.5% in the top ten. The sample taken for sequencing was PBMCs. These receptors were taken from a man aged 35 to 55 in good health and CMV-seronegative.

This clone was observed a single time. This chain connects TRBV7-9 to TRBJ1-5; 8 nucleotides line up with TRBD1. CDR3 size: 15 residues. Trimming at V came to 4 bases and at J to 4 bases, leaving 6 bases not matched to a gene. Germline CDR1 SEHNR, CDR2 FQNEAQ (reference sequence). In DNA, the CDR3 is TGTGCCAGCAGCTCAGGGCGGACAGGGAATCAGCCCCAGCATTTT. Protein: CASSSGRTGNQPQHF. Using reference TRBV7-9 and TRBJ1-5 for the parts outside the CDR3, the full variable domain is DTGVSQNPRHKITKRGQNVTFRCDPISEHNRLYWYRQTLGQGPEFLTYFQNEAQLEKSRLLSDRFSAERPKGSFSTLEIQRTEQGDSAMYLCASSSGRTGNQPQHFGDGTRLSIL.

The CDR3 DNA follows: TGTGCCAGCAGTAGTACACAGGGTACCCAGCATTTT. As protein: CASSSTQGTQHF. This rearrangement joins TRBV6-5 to TRBJ1-5; the D gene is possibly TRBD1 (6 bases). The V gene's germline CDR1 is MNHEY and CDR2 SVGAGI. Trimming took 5 bases from V and 11 from J, leaving 13 bases between them. This CDR3 contains 12 residues.

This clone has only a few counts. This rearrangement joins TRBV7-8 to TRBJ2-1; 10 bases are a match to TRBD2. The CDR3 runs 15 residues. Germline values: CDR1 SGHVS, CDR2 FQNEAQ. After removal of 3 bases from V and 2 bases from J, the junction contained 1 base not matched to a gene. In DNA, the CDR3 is TGTGCCAGCAGCTTGCTAGCGGGGGCCTACAATGAGCAGTTCTTC. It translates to CASSLLAGAYNEQFF.

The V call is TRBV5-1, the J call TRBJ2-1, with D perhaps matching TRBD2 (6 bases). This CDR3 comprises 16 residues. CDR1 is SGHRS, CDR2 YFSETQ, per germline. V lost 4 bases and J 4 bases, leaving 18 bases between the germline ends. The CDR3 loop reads CASSLEGSGAYNEQFF. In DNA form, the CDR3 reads TGCGCCAGCAGCCTGGAAGGTAGCGGAGCATACAATGAGCAGTTCTTC.

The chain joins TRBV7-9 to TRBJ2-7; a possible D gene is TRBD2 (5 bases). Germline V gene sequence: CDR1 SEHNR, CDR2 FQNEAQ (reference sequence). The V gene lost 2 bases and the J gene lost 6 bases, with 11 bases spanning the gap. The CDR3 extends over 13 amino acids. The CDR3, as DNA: TGTGCCAGCAGCTTACCGCGGGCCTCCGAGCAGTACTTC. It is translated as CASSLPRASEQYF.

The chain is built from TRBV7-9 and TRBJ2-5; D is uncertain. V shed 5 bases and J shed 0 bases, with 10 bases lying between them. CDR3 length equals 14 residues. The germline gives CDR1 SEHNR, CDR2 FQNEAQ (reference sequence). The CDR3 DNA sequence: TGTGCCAGCAGCACCGACAAGTACCAAGAGACCCAGTACTTC. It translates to CASSTDKYQETQYF.

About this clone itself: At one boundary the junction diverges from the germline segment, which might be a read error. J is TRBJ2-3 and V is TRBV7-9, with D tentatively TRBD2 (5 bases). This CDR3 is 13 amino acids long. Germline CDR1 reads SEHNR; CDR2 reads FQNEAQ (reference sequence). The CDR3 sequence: CSSRPRDTDTQYF. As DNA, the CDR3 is TGTTCCAGCAGGCCGAGGGACACAGATACGCAGTATTTT.

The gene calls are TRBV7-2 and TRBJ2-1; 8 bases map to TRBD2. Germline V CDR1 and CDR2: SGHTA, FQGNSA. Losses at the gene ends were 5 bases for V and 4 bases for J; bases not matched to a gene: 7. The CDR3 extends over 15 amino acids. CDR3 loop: CASSMSGSTYNEQFF. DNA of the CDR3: TGTGCCAGCAGCATGAGCGGGAGCACGTACAATGAGCAGTTCTTC.

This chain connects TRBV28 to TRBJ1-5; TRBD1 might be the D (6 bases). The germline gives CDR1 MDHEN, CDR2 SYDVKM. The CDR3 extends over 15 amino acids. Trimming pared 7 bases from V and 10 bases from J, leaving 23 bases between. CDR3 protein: CASIPPGRGVYPQHF. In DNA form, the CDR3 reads TGTGCCAGCATTCCACCGGGCAGGGGAGTGTATCCCCAGCATTTT.

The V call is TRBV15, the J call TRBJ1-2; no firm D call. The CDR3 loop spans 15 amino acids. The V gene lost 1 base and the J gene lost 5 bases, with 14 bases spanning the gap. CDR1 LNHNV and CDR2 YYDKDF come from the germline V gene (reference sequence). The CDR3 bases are TGTGCCACCAGCAGAGGGACTCCCCGAGGGTATGGCTACACCTTC. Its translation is CATSRGTPRGYGYTF.

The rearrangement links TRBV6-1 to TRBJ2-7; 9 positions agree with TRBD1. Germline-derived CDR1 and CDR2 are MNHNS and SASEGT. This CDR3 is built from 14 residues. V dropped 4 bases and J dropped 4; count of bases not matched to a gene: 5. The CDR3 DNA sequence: TGTGCCAGCAGTGTCCGGGACAGGGCATACGAGCAGTACGTC. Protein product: CASSVRDRAYEQYV.

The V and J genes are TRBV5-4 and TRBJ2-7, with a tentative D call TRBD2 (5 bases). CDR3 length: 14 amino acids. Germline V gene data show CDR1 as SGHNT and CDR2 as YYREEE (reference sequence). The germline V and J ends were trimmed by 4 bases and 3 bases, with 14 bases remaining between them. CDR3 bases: TGTGCCAGCAGCCGCAGCGGCGCCGGCTACGAGCAGTACTTC. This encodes CASSRSGAGYEQYF.

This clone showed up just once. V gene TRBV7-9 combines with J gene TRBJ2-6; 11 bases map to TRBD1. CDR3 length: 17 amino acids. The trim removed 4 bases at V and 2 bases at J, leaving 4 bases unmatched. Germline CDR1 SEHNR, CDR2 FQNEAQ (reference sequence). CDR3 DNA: TGTGCCAGCAGCTCCGGACAGGGGGCCCCTGGGGCCAACGTCCTGACTTTC. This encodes CASSSGQGAPGANVLTF.

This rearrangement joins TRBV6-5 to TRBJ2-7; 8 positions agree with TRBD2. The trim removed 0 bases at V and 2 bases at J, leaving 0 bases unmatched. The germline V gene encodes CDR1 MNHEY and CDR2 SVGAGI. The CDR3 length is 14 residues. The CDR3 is CASSYSRGAYEQYF. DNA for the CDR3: TGTGCCAGCAGTTACTCGCGGGGGGCCTACGAGCAGTACTTC.

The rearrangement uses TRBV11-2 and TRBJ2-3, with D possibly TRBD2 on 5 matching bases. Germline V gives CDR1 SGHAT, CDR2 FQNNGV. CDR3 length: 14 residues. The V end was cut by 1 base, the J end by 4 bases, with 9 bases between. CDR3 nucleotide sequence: TGTGCCAGCAGCTTAGGTTCAGCGGCAGATACGCAGTATTTT. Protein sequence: CASSLGSAADTQYF.

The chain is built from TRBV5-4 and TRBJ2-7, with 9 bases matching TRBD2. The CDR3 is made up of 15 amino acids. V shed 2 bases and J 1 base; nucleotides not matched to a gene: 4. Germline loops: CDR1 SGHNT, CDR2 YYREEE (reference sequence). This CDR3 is CASSFVSGRSYEQYF. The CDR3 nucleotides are TGTGCCAGCAGCTTTGTAAGCGGGAGGTCCTACGAGCAGTACTTC.

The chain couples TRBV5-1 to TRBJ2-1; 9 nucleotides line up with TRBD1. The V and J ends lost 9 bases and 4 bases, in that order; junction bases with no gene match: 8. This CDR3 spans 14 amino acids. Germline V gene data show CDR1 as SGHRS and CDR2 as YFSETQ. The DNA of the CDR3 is TGCGCCACCAAGGCGGGACAGGGATACAATGAGCAGTTCTTC. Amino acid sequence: CATKAGQGYNEQFF.

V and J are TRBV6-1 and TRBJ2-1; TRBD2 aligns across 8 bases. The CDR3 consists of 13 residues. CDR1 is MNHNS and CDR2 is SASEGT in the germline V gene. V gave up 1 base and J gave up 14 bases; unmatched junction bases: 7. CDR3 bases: TGTGCCAGCAGTGAAGTAAGGGGACTAGGAGAGTTCTTC. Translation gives CASSEVRGLGEFF.

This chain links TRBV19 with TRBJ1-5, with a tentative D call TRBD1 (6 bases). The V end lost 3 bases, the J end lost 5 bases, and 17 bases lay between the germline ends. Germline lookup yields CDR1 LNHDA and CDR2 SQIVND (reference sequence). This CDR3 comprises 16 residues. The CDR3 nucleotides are TGTGCCAGTAGTATTAAGGGTAACAGGGCTGATCAGCCCCAGCATTTT. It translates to CASSIKGNRADQPQHF.

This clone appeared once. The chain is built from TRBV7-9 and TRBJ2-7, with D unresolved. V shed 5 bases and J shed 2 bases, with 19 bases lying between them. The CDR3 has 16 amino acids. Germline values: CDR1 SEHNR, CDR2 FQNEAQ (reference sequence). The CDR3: CASSPPGGPNPYEQYF. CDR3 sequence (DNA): TGTGCCAGCAGCCCGCCGGGTGGCCCGAACCCCTACGAGCAGTACTTC.

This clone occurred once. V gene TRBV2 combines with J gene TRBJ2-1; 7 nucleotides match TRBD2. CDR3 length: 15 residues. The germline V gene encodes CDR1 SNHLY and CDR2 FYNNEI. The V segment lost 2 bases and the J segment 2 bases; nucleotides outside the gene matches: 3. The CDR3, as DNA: TGTGCCAGCAGTGAAAGCGGGAATGCCTACAATGAGCAGTTCTTC. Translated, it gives CASSESGNAYNEQFF.

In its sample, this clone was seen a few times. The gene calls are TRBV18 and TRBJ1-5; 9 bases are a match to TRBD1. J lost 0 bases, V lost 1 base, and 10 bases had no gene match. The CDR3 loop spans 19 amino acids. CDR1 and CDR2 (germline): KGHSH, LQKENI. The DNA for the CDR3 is TGTGCCAGCTCACCACAAGCCTCGACAGGGGGAATTAGCAATCAGCCCCAGCATTTT. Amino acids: CASSPQASTGGISNQPQHF.

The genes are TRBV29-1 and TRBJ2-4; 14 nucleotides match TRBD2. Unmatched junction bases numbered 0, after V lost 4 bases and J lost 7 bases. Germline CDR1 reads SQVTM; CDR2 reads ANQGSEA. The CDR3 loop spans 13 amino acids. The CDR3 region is CSVGTSGRNIQYF. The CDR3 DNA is TGCAGCGTTGGGACTAGCGGGAGGAACATTCAGTACTTC.

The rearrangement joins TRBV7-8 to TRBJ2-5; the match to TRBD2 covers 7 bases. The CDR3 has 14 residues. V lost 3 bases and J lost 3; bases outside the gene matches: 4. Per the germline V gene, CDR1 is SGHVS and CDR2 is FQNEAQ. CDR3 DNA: TGTGCCAGCAGCTTTATCCGGGGGGAAGAGACCCAGTACTTC. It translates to CASSFIRGEETQYF.

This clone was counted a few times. The CDR3 DNA reads TGTGCCAGCAGTTTTGGATCGGGCTACGAGCAGTACTTC. Its translation is CASSFGSGYEQYF. The J gene is TRBJ2-7, the V gene TRBV28; D ambiguous. Per germline, CDR1 MDHEN and CDR2 SYDVKM. CDR3 size: 13 residues. With 3 bases removed from V and 3 bases from J, the gap between germline ends came to 9 bases.

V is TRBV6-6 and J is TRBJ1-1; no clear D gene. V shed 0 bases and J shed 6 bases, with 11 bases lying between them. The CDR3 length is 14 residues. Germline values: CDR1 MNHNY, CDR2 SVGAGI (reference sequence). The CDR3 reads CASSYSGGVSEAFF. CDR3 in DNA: TGTGCCAGCAGTTACTCGGGCGGGGTCTCTGAAGCTTTCTTT.

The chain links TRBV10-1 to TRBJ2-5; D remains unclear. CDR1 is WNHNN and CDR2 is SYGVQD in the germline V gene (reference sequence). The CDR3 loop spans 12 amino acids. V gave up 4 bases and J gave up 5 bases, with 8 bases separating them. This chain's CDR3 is CASSAGLETQYF. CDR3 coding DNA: TGCGCCAGCAGTGCCGGGTTGGAGACCCAGTACTTC.

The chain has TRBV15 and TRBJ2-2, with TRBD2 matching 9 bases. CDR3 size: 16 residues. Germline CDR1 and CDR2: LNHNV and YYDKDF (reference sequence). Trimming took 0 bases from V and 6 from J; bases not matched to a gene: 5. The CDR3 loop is CATSRESGRTAGELFF. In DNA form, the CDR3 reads TGTGCCACCAGCAGAGAGAGCGGGAGGACGGCCGGGGAGCTGTTTTTT. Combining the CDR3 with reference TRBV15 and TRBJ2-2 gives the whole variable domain DAMVIQNPRYQVTQFGKPVTLSCSQTLNHNVMYWYQQKSSQAPKLLFHYYDKDFNNEADTPDNFQSRRPNTSFCFLDIRSPGLGDTAMYLCATSRESGRTAGELFFGEGSRLTVL.

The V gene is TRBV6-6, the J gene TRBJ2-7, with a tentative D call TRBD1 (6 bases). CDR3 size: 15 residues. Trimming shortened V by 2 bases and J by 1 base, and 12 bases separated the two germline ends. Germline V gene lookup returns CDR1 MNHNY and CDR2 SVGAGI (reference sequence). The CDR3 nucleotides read TGTGCCAGCAGTTACCCGGGACAACCATCCTACGAGCAGTACGTC. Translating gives CASSYPGQPSYEQYV.